Here is one TCR beta chain with its context. This sample stems from a study of blood T cell repertoires in COVID-19. The overall study: Some COVID-19 samples were acute and others convalescent; all came from the United States, Italy and Spain. T cells, B-cell-depleted T cells, or PBMCs supplied cDNA or gDNA.

This CDR3 has 17 residues. J was trimmed by 3 bases and V by 5 bases; bases with no gene match: 13. The germline V gene has CDR1 MNHEY and CDR2 SVGEGT. Per the authors' pipeline: Using reference gene primer amplification, nucleated cell counts were estimated. Sequencing used immunoSEQ multiplex PCR; TCRdb keeps in-frame clones, though not all of them. V, J and clone size reflect that table, while D and trimming were determined from the DNA. Among roughly 140,000 clones, around 80% were seen once, and the ten largest hold around 3.8%. This TCR was sampled from a man between 65 and 85 years old who had recovered from COVID-19. Sequencing used peripheral blood. V and J are TRBV6-2 or TRBV6-3 and TRBJ1-2, with 9 bases that match TRBD1. CDR3 sequence: CASSRRQGGSADYGYTF. The CDR3 DNA is TGTGCCAGCAGTCGCCGACAGGGGGGATCGGCAGACTATGGCTACACCTTC.